The present T cell receptor beta chain was sequenced within a study of cytomegalovirus exposure and HLA in healthy donors. Findings and limits, study-wide: Immune exposure was documented only through CMV serostatus. Later analysis reportedly placed an Asian-associated ancestry cluster below the roughly 640-donor mean in N-insertions.

Worth noting for this clone: Antigen unknown.

Germline assignment: CDR1 LGHNA and CDR2 YNFKEQ. V shed 4 bases and J shed 2 bases, with 16 bases lying between them. This CDR3 has 16 residues. Primers: 60 Vbeta forward and 13 Jbeta reverse. TCRdb's table, derived via immunoSEQ multiplex PCR, lists solely in-frame clones and lacks some. Among roughly 180,000 clones listed, approximately 80% were seen once. Input material: PBMCs. The source of this sequence is a woman between 50 and 59 years old in good health and CMV-seropositive. The chain is built from TRBV4-2 and TRBJ2-3; no firm D call. CDR3 loop: CASSRAPLWATDTQYF. The CDR3, as DNA: TGTGCCAGCAGCCGGGCCCCTCTGTGGGCCACAGATACGCAGTATTTT.